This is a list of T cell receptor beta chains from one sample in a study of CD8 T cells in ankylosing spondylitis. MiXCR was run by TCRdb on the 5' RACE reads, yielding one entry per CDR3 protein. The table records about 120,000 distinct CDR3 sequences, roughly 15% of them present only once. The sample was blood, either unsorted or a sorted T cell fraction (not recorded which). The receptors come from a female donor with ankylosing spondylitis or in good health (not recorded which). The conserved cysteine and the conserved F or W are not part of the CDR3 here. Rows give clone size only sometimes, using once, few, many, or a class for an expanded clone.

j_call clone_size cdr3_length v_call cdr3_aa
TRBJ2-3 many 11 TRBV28 ASVEDRAHTQY
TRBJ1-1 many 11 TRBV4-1 ASSQPFGREAF
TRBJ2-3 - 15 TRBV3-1 ASSQEWDGGAPDTQY
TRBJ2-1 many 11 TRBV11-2 ASSLRTSHEQF
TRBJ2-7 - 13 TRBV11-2 ASSPSSSVAAEQY
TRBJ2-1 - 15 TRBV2 ASSAPREGRTYNEQF
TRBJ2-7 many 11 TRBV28 ATLRGLAYEQY
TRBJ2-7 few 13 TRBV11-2 ASSFQPGQGYEQY
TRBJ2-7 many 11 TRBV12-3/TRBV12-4 ASSKIRSYEQY
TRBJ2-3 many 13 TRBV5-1 ASSLEARAADTQY
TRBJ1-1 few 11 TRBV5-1 ASSRKTDSGAF
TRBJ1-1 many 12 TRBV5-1 ASSQTGGALWAF
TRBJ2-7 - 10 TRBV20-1 SAARDPGEQY
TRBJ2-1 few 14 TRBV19 ASSPGSLAGNNEQF
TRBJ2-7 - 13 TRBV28 ASSTSRVGSYEQY
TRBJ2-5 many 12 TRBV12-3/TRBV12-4 ASSLALNAETQY
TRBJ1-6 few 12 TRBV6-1 ASIRHQNNSPLH
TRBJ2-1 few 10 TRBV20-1 SARSPTIGQF
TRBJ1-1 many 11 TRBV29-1 SVEEAWQGQAF
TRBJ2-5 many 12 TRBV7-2 ASSLAGPGLPQY
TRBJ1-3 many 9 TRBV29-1 SVETLNTIY
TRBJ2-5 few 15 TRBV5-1 ASSAGTGGAGAETQY
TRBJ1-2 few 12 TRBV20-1 SVPSSGQHYGYT
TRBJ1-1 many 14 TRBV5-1 ASSPGTGQGNTEAF
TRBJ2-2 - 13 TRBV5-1 ASSPLTGNTGELF
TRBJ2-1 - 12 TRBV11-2 ASREQAAWGEQF
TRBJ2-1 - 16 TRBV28 ASSSRGLAVSSYNEQF
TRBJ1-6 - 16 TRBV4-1 ASSQDRAPGQANSPLH
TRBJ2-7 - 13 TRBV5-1 ASSLAGQGPYEQY
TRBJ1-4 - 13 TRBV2 ASSVRPGSNEKLF
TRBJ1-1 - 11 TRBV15 ATSRPWDSEAF
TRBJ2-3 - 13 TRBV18 ASSPTSGSTDTQY
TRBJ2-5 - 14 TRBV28 ASSLTLGEDQETQY
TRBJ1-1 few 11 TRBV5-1 ASSSGDSFEAF
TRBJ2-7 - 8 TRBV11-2 ASGIYQQY
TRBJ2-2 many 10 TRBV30 AWSKGQGELF
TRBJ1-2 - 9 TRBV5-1 ASSLEPGYT
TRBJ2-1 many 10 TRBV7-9 ASSLTGAEQF
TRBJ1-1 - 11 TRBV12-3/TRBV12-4 ASSRGILTGAF
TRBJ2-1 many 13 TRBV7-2 ASSLVAGAYNEQF
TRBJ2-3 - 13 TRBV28 ASSPFSKRTDTQY
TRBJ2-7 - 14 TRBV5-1 ASSLLGLAFSYEQY
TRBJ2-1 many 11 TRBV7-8 ASRAGTQNEQF
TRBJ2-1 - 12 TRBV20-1 SARVSGANNEQF
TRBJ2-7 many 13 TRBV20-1 SARAQDRGLSEQY
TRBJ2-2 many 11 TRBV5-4 ASSPGTDGELF
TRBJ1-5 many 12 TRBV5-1 ASSLGRDDQPQH
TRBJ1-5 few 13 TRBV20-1 SAQTLVGSGQPQH
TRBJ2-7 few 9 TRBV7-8 ASSLGNEQY
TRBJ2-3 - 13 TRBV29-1 SVEGYQGFIDTQY
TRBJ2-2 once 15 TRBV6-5 ASSYSQGARGTGELF
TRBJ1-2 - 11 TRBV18 ASSPNRENGYT
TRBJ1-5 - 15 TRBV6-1 ASRKELDSYSNQPQH
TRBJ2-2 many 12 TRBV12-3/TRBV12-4 ASSLVLITGELF
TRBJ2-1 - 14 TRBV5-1 ASSFSGRAGDNEQF
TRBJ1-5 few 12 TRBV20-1 SASLGQGNQPQH
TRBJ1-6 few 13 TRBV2 ASSGRGGMDSPLH